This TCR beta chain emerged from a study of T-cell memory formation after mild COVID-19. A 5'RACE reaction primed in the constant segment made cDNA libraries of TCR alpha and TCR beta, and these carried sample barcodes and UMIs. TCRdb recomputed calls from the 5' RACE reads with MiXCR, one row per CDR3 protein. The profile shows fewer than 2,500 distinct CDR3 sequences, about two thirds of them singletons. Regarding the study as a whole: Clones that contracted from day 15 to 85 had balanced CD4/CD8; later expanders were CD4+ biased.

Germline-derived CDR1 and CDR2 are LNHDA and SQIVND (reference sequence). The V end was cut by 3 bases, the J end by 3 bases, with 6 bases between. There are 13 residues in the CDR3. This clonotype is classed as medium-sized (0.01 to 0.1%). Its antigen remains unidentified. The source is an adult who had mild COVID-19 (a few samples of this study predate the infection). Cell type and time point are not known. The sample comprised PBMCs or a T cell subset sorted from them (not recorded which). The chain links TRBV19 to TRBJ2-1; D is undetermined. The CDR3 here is CASSIEVYNEQFF. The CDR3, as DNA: TGTGCCAGTAGTATCGAGGTCTACAATGAGCAGTTCTTC.